This T cell receptor beta chain was captured by sequencing in a study of blood T cell repertoires in COVID-19. Methods used by the authors: How many nucleated cells were present was estimated from reference gene primer amplification. The protocol was immunoSEQ multiplex PCR, while the TCRdb copy is restricted to in-frame clones and leaves out a portion. V and J calls plus clone size are reproduced from that table; the DNA served to infer D and trimming. The sample comprises about 320,000 clones, roughly 90% of which are singletons, and less than 4% rests with the top ten. The CDR3 spans 15 residues. CDR1 is SGHRS and CDR2 is YFSETQ in the germline V gene. The V segment lost 4 bases and the J segment 2 bases; nucleotides outside the gene matches: 7.

This TCR derives from a young woman who had been exposed to COVID-19. V is TRBV5-1 and J is TRBJ2-3; 7 bases agree with TRBD2. Source material: PBMCs or T cells enriched from blood (not recorded which). The CDR3 region is CASSPGTTTTDTQYF. Here the CDR3 DNA reads TGCGCCAGCAGCCCCGGGACTACAACCACAGATACGCAGTATTTT.